These 17 T cell receptor beta chains came from one sample sequenced in a study of OX40 agonist ivuxolimab in advanced cancers. The repertoire was sequenced with immunoSEQ multiplex PCR; TCRdb's copy has only in-frame clones and lacks some. In the table there are tens of thousands of clones, about 87% of which are singletons. The sample in question was CD4+ or CD8+ T cells sorted from blood, obtained in a trial of the OX40 agonist ivuxolimab. The origin of the receptors is an adult with an advanced solid tumor such as melanoma, head and neck, liver or kidney cancer.

The chain couples TRBV11-2 to TRBJ2-1; 8 bases fit TRBD2. The CDR3 length is 16 residues. J gave up 7 bases and V 5 bases, and 13 bases lay outside the gene matches. CDR1 is SGHAT, CDR2 FQNNGV, per germline. The CDR3 loop reads CASSHLTGGRWNEQFF. In DNA form, the CDR3 reads TGTGCCAGCAGCCACCTTACGGGCGGGAGGTGGAATGAGCAGTTCTTC.

The J gene is TRBJ1-2, the V gene TRBV5-6, with D hard to call. The CDR3 runs 18 residues. Germline CDR1 SGHDT, CDR2 YYEEEE. V was shortened by 0 bases and J by 7 bases, with 25 bases between the two germline ends. The CDR3 region has the DNA TGTGCCAGCAGCTTGGTTTGGAGAGGTAGGGAACGATCTCCTGGCTACACCTTC. This encodes CASSLVWRGRERSPGYTF.

The gene calls are TRBV13 and TRBJ2-7; tentatively, D is TRBD1 (6 bases). The CDR3 runs to 13 residues. Germline values: CDR1 PRHDT, CDR2 FYEKMQ (reference sequence). The ends were cut back, 2 bases at V and 2 bases at J, with 7 bases in the middle. The DNA for the CDR3 is TGTGCCAGCAGCTTAAACAGGGCCTACGAGCAGTACGTC. Encoded protein: CASSLNRAYEQYV.

This clone has just one count. The rearrangement links TRBV5-5 to TRBJ1-4; maybe TRBD1 (5 bases). CDR3 length: 14 amino acids. V gave up 0 bases and J gave up 8 bases, with 11 bases separating them. Looked up from germline, CDR1 is SGHKS and CDR2 is YYEKEE (reference sequence). For the CDR3, the DNA is TGTGCCAGCAGCTTGGGGGACGGAATGGAAAAACTGTTTTTT. Translated: CASSLGDGMEKLFF.

This chain joins TRBV9 and TRBJ2-7; 8 nucleotides line up with TRBD1. The CDR3 covers 16 residues. Unmatched junction bases numbered 5, after V lost 0 bases and J lost 0 bases. The V gene's germline CDR1 is SGDLS and CDR2 YYNGEE. CDR3 protein: CASSVGGTGFSYEQYF. Written as DNA, the CDR3 is TGTGCCAGCAGCGTAGGGGGGACAGGTTTCTCCTACGAGCAGTACTTC.

This clone was counted a few times. The J gene is TRBJ2-7, the V gene TRBV29-1; 9 nucleotides agree with TRBD1. The CDR3 spans 12 residues. With 5 bases clipped from V and 4 bases from J, the junction kept 3 bases outside the gene matches. CDR1 is SQVTM, CDR2 ANQGSEA, per germline. The CDR3 DNA reads TGCAGCGTTATCGGGACAGGGTACGAGCAGTACGTC. Translating it yields CSVIGTGYEQYV.

The V gene is TRBV5-1, the J gene TRBJ2-7; D not resolved. This CDR3 region has 13 residues. The germline CDR1 and CDR2 sequences are SGHRS and YFSETQ. V was shortened by 3 bases and J by 3 bases, with 10 bases between the two germline ends. DNA of the CDR3: TGCGCCAGCAGCTACGGCGTCGGCTACGAGCAGTACTTC. It yields the protein CASSYGVGYEQYF.

The J gene is TRBJ2-1, the V gene TRBV6-5; TRBD1 agrees at 9 bases. Losses at the gene ends were 7 bases for V and 8 bases for J; bases not matched to a gene: 12. The germline V gene encodes CDR1 MNHEY and CDR2 SVGAGI. The CDR3 has 15 residues. The CDR3 DNA sequence: TGTGCCAGCACCTACGGGGGACAGGGCATTCATGAGCAGTTCTTC. Translated: CASTYGGQGIHEQFF.

This chain links TRBV6-5 with TRBJ1-1, with D possibly TRBD1 on 5 matching bases. CDR1 and CDR2 (germline): MNHEY, SVGAGI. V was trimmed by 2 bases and J by 5 bases, leaving 12 bases between them. CDR3 length: 14 residues. The CDR3 here is CASSYLGTGTEAFF. DNA of the CDR3: TGTGCCAGCAGTTACCTAGGGACGGGGACTGAAGCTTTCTTT.

This chain joins TRBV6-5 and TRBJ1-5; D might be TRBD1 (5 bases). This CDR3 spans 14 amino acids. The germline V gene encodes CDR1 MNHEY and CDR2 SVGAGI. Trimming stripped 6 bases from V and 0 bases from J, with 9 bases between. CDR3 nucleotides: TGTGCCAGCAGGGGACCGATTAGCAATCAGCCCCAGCATTTT. Translating it yields CASRGPISNQPQHF.

The chain carries TRBV7-9 and TRBJ2-1; D is ambiguous. V lost 0 bases to trimming and J lost 8 bases, with 8 bases between them. From germline, CDR1 is SEHNR and CDR2 FQNEAQ (reference sequence). This CDR3 comprises 13 residues. In DNA, the CDR3 is TGTGCCAGCAGCTTAGCTGGGGTGGATGAGCAGTTCTTC. It codes for CASSLAGVDEQFF.

Only a few counts were recorded for this clone. The V gene is TRBV4-1, the J gene TRBJ1-2; D unresolved. The V and J ends lost 1 base and 2 bases respectively, with 2 bases between them. CDR1 and CDR2 from the germline V gene are MGHRA and YSYEKL. The CDR3 covers 12 residues. The CDR3 loop is CASSQVNYGYTF. Written as DNA, the CDR3 is TGCGCCAGCAGCCAAGTCAACTATGGCTACACCTTC.

The chain links TRBV6-5 to TRBJ1-1; tentatively, D is TRBD1 (6 bases). Per the germline V gene, CDR1 is MNHEY and CDR2 is SVGAGI. This CDR3 comprises 15 residues. Deletions cut 6 bases from V and 1 base from J, with 15 bases between. CDR3 sequence (DNA): TGTGCCAGCAGCCCCGACAGGCCAGGGAACACTGAAGCTTTCTTT. Translated, it gives CASSPDRPGNTEAFF.

The rearrangement joins TRBV5-8 to TRBJ1-4; D unclear. The CDR3 spans 15 residues. Trimming left V 0 bases short and J 8 bases short, with 14 bases between. Germline lookup yields CDR1 SGHTS and CDR2 YDEGEE. The CDR3 protein is CASSLEAGGDEKLFF. The CDR3 DNA follows: TGTGCCAGCAGCTTGGAAGCGGGAGGAGACGAAAAACTGTTTTTT.

The chain combines TRBV5-1 with TRBJ1-6, with D possibly TRBD1 on 5 matching bases. In germline, CDR1 is SGHRS, CDR2 YFSETQ. V gave up 0 bases and J gave up 9 bases, with 13 bases separating them. CDR3 length: 15 amino acids. The CDR3 coding sequence is TGCGCCAGCAGCTTGGAATCCATCGGGGGTTCACCCCTCCACTTT. It codes for CASSLESIGGSPLHF.

DNA for the CDR3: TGTGCCAGCGGGGGGACAGGGGGCGAGCAGTACTTC. It is translated as CASGGTGGEQYF. The chain carries TRBV25-1 and TRBJ2-7; 11 bases map to TRBD1. Germline V gene sequence: CDR1 MGHDK, CDR2 SYGVNS. This CDR3 region has 12 residues. V dropped 8 bases and J dropped 6; count of bases not matched to a gene: 3.

V gene TRBV10-2 combines with J gene TRBJ2-1; 8 positions match TRBD1. This CDR3 has 12 residues. Unmatched junction bases numbered 4, after V lost 3 bases and J lost 12 bases. The germline V gene has CDR1 WSHSY and CDR2 SAAADI. The CDR3 sequence: CASSEFGQGQFF. CDR3 nucleotide sequence: TGCGCCAGCAGTGAATTCGGACAGGGGCAGTTCTTC.